One TCR beta chain is described in this entry. This clone was counted only a few times. No antigen is known for it. Per-base qualities were not stored, and no clone one base away is much larger. Other DNA sequences in the sample encode the same CDR3. From each donor, a single peripheral blood sample of approximately 120 mL on average was drawn into heparinised tubes. A BD FACSAria II was used to sort naive, central memory, regulatory and stem cell-like memory CD4+ T cells with a panel that included CD45RO, CCR7, CD25, CD127, CD95 and CD27. All sorted populations exceeded 98% purity. Right away, PBMCs were isolated by Lymphoprep density gradient centrifugation and were stained directly, with no culture step. So that batch effects would be minimized, each experiment stained and sorted samples in pairs, pairing one healthy donor with one patient. The data derive from a study of beta chain features in type 1 diabetes (dated 2018 in TCRdb). For the wider study: No differences in mean age, gender distribution, total cell number or subset yield were found between patients and healthy donors. In the study, TCRB repertoires of sorted circulating CD4+ T cell subsets from recently diagnosed type 1 diabetes patients were compared with those of matched healthy donors. A total of roughly 99 million sorted cells were examined across all samples, and the number of cells per subset was strongly correlated with RNA yield. Naive and central memory subsets were obtained from all 30 or so donors, but regulatory and stem cell-like memory subsets were isolated from only 8 patients and 8 healthy donors.

Study-wide findings and limitations: HLA sub-analyses involved small numbers of individuals, so any influence of HLA type on TCRB rearrangement remained unresolved. Shorter templates might have been favored by PCR, but patient and control samples were amplified and corrected together, so both groups would have been affected equally by any skew. At VDJ recombination sites, patients with type 1 diabetes made fewer insertions and deleted more nucleotides, a pattern implying thymic rearrangement abnormalities. Because cDNA was sequenced instead of genomic DNA, activated cells with high expression could be over-represented, although the groups did not differ in activation or CD3 levels. Naive, central memory and regulatory TCRB repertoires appeared more similar among patients than among healthy donors. A moderate but significant shortening of TCRB CDR3 length was observed in type 1 diabetes patients in all four CD4+ subsets.

The entire amount of isolated RNA was reverse transcribed using the High Capacity cDNA Reverse Transcription Kit, so the sequenced TCRB transcripts were expressed ones. Deep immunoSEQ sequencing was applied to naive, central memory and regulatory T cell samples, giving an average of about 3.4 million total reads per sample. Sorted cells were lysed in RLT buffer, and RNA was extracted using DNase-treated RNeasy Micro or Mini kits according to cell number. Each cell subset was processed on its own to prevent cross-contamination, while patient and healthy donor samples were processed together. The immunoSEQ multiplex PCR was used to amplify TCRB sequences from cDNA, generating 87-bp fragments that spanned the CDR3 region. Sequencing of the amplicons was done on the Illumina HiSeq platform. The authors' pipeline ran thus. PCR bias was corrected computationally using synthetic template baselines, and reads within Hamming distance 2 were collapsed, with unmergeable singletons discarded. By aligning reads against IMGT, V, D and J genes, CDR3 length, and insertions or deletions at six rearrangement sites were assigned. Within each subset, clonotype counts were normalized to sorted cell number, and only after that were true diversity and Gini coefficients computed with the tcR R package. The overlap coefficient, calculated on TCRB nucleotide sequences, was used to measure repertoire sharing. Out-of-frame TCRB sequences from naive cells were analyzed as a proxy for the pre-selection repertoire. TCRdb holds this immuneACCESS table with in-frame rearrangements only. Some clones are missing; in checked studies, unresolved V genes explain under half, and the rest has no known cause. V and J calls plus clone size are reproduced from that table; the DNA served to infer D and trimming. This sample is represented by under 450,000 clones; about 15% of them were singletons. The top ten hold more than 0.015% of the sample.

This TCR came from a woman aged 18-29 years in good health. Sequenced: naive CD4+ T cells from blood. The cell subset or site label for this specimen denotes: true naive CD4+ T cells.

In nucleotides, the sequence is TGTGCCAGCTCACCGGCGGGGGGGAACACTGAAGCTTTCTTT. It translates to CASSPAGGNTEAFF. Recombination connected TRBV18 to TRBJ1-1; the D segment could be TRBD1, given 5 matching bases. Spanning cysteine to phenylalanine, the CDR3 consists of 14 amino acids. This entry keeps only the CDR3 DNA: 42 bases, framed from base 1. V is clipped by 3 bases and J by 1 base, and the sequence between their germline boundaries is 9 bases long. Taken from the germline V gene, the CDR1 and CDR2 loops are KGHSH and LQKENI. Full variable domain (CDR3 extended with the reference TRBV18 and TRBJ1-1 proteins): NAGVMQNPRHLVRRRGQEARLRCSPMKGHSHVYWYRQLPEEGLKFMVYLQKENIIDESGMPKERFSAEFPKEGPSILRIQQVVRGDSAAYFCASSPAGGNTEAFFGQGTRLTVV.